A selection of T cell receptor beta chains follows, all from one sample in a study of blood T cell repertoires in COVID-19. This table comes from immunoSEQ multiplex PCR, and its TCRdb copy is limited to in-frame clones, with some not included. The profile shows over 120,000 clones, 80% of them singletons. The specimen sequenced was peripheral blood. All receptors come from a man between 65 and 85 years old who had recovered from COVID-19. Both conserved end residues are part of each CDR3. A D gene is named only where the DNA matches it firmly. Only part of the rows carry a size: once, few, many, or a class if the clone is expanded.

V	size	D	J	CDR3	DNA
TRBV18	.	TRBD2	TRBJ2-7	CASSLGLANEQYF	TGTGCCAGCTCACTCGGACTAGCTAACGAGCAGTACTTC
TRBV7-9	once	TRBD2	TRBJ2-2	CASVLAGAGELFF	TGTGCCAGCGTCCTAGCGGGAGCCGGGGAGCTGTTTTTT
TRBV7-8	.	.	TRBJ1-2	CASSKGGDYGYTF	TGTGCCAGCAGCAAAGGGGGGGACTATGGCTACACCTTC
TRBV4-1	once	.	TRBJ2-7	CASSQDMAREYEQYF	TGCGCCAGCAGCCAAGATATGGCCAGGGAATACGAGCAGTACTTC
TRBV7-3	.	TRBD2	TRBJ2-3	CASSLTGTSGLSTDTQYF	TGTGCCAGCAGCTTAACGGGAACTAGCGGGCTTAGCACAGATACGCAGTATTTT
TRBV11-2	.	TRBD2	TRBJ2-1	CASSSPATSGNNEQFF	TGTGCCAGCAGCTCCCCGGCGACTAGCGGGAACAATGAGCAGTTCTTC
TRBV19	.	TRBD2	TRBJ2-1	CASRGTSGSYNEQFF	TGTGCCAGTAGAGGGACTAGCGGGAGCTACAATGAGCAGTTCTTC
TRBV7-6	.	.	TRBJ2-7	CASSSQQDPSYEQYF	TGTGCCAGCAGCAGCCAACAGGACCCCTCCTACGAGCAGTACTTC
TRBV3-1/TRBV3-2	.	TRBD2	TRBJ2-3	CASSQVPSGKGSTDTQYF	TGTGCCAGCAGCCAAGTACCTAGCGGGAAAGGGAGCACAGATACGCAGTATTTT
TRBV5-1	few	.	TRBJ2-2	CASSLPSDGELFF	TGCGCCAGCAGCTTGCCTAGCGACGGGGAGCTGTTTTTT
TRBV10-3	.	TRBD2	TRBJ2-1	CAICDPGLAGGGGSYNEQFF	TGTGCCATCTGTGATCCGGGACTAGCGGGAGGAGGTGGCTCCTACAATGAGCAGTTCTTC
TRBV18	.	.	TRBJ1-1	CASSTTGLDTEAFF	TGTGCCAGCTCAACTACGGGGTTGGACACTGAAGCTTTCTTT
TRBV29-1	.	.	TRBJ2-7	CSGWTNYEQYF	TGCAGCGGATGGACAAATTACGAGCAGTACTTC
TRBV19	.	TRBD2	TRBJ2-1	CASRGLAGGLNNNEQFF	TGTGCCAGTAGGGGACTAGCGGGAGGGTTGAACAACAATGAGCAGTTCTTC
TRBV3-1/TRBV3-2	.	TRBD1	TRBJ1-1	CASSHAGGANTEAFF	TGTGCCAGCAGCCACGCAGGGGGCGCAAACACTGAAGCTTTCTTT
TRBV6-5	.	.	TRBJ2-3	CASSYSKGSGDTQYF	TGTGCCAGCAGTTACTCGAAGGGGTCTGGAGATACGCAGTATTTT
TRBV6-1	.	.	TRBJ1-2	CASSDGTYYGYTF	TGTGCCAGCAGTGACGGGACATACTATGGCTACACCTTC